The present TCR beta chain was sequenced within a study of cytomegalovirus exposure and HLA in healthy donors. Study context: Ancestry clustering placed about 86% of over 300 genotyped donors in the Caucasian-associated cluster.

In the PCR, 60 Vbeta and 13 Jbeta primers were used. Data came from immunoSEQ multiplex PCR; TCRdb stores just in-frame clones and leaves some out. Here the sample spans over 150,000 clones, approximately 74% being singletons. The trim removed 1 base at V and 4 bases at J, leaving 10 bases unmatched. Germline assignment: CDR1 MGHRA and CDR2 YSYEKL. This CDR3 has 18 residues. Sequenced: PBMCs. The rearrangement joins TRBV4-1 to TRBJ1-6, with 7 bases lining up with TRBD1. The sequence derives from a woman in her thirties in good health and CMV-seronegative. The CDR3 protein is CASSQATPGQRYNSPLHF. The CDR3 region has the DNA TGCGCCAGCAGCCAAGCTACCCCGGGACAGAGATATAATTCACCCCTCCACTTT.